This T cell receptor beta chain was recovered during a study of blood T cell repertoires in COVID-19. Study information: Italy, Spain and the United States were the sources of the convalescent and acute COVID-19 samples. T cells, B-cell-depleted T cells, or PBMCs supplied cDNA or gDNA.

The germline CDR1 and CDR2 sequences are SGHTA and FQGTGA. Unmatched junction bases numbered 9, after V lost 5 bases and J lost 6 bases. The CDR3 runs 16 residues. As originally analysed: It was from reference gene primer amplification that nucleated cell counts were estimated. The data were produced by immunoSEQ multiplex PCR, yet TCRdb's version contains in-frame clones alone and is incomplete. The DNA gave D and trimming, while V, J and clone size come from that table. The profile shows 150,000 to 200,000 clones, about 88% of them singletons. Sequenced sample: peripheral blood. The chain carries TRBV7-3 and TRBJ2-2; 10 bases are shared with TRBD2. The TCR originated in a young man with acute or convalescent COVID-19. CDR3 amino acids: CASSLNQRGGPGELFF. CDR3 sequence (DNA): TGTGCCAGCAGCCTCAACCAGCGGGGGGGCCCCGGGGAGCTGTTTTTT.